The next 28 T cell receptor beta chains were all read from a single sample in a study of cytomegalovirus exposure and HLA in healthy donors (dated by TCRdb to about 2017). The library was produced with the immunoSEQ multiplex PCR assay. A mixture of 60 forward primers for TCR Vbeta segments and 13 reverse primers for TCR Jbeta segments was used in the multiplex PCR. Imported from immuneACCESS, the table was reduced by TCRdb to in-frame sequences with V and J called. These copies leave out some clones; in studies compared against another copy, an unresolved V gene accounts for under half, and the cause of the remainder is not known. The sample data list about 190,000 clones, and about 90% of these were observed just once. The ten largest clonotypes hold roughly 1.3% of the sample. The sequenced material came from PBMCs. Receptors were obtained from a man aged 25-40 years in good health and CMV-seronegative.

The CDR3 loop reads CASSSIGGGYGYTF. In DNA, the CDR3 is TGTGCCAGCAGCTCAATTGGGGGGGGCTATGGCTACACCTTC. The rearrangement links TRBV13 to TRBJ1-2; perhaps TRBD1 as D (5 bases). The CDR3 is 14 residues long. Germline CDR1 and CDR2: PRHDT and FYEKMQ (reference sequence). Trimming took 4 bases from V and 4 from J, leaving 13 bases between them.

The chain joins TRBV7-8 to TRBJ1-4; no clear D gene. The germline V gene encodes CDR1 SGHVS and CDR2 FQNEAQ. Trimming stripped 8 bases from V and 2 bases from J, with 9 bases between. This CDR3 has 13 amino acids. The CDR3 DNA is TGTGCCAGCGAGGATTCCACTAATGAAAAACTGTTTTTT. Its translation is CASEDSTNEKLFF.

This chain links TRBV10-1 with TRBJ2-7, with D unclear. This CDR3 comprises 12 residues. Germline CDR1 and CDR2: WNHNN and SYGVQD (reference sequence). V lost 6 bases to trimming and J lost 4 bases, with 10 bases between them. For the CDR3, the DNA is TGCGCCAGCAGCCTCCACCGGTACGAGCAGTACTTC. This encodes CASSLHRYEQYF.

The chain employs TRBV29-1 and TRBJ2-2, with no clear D. V lost 5 bases, J lost 1 base, and 8 bases lay in between. The CDR3 covers 13 residues. Germline-derived CDR1 and CDR2 are SQVTM and ANQGSEA. The CDR3 DNA is TGCAGCGTTTTGACTGGGAACACCGGGGAGCTGTTTTTT. Encoded protein: CSVLTGNTGELFF.

The chain has TRBV5-1 and TRBJ2-3, with TRBD1 matching 8 bases. The CDR3 extends over 14 amino acids. Per germline, CDR1 SGHRS and CDR2 YFSETQ. Trimming removed 4 bases from V and 6 bases from J; junction bases left unmatched: 7. CDR3 bases: TGCGCCAGCAGCGAAGGACAGGGAGAGGATACGCAGTATTTT. Its protein product is CASSEGQGEDTQYF.

V and J are TRBV6-1 and TRBJ2-2, with TRBD1 as a possible D gene (5 bases). V was pared by 4 bases and J by 7 bases, with 16 bases between. Germline assignment: CDR1 MNHNS and CDR2 SASEGT. The CDR3 contains 15 residues. The CDR3 DNA sequence: TGTGCCAGCAGTGCATTCCAGGGTTTCGGCGGGGAGCTGTTTTTT. Amino acids: CASSAFQGFGGELFF.

Remarks on this clone: The sample contains more than one DNA sequence encoding this CDR3. V is TRBV7-6 and J is TRBJ2-7, with 7 bases identical to TRBD1. CDR1 and CDR2 (germline): SGHVS, FNYEAQ. The ends lost 4 bases at V and 2 bases at J; junction bases unmatched: 5. The length of the CDR3 is 14 residues. As DNA, the CDR3 is TGTGCCAGCAGCTCGGGACAGCGAGCCTACGAGCAGTACTTC. Amino acids: CASSSGQRAYEQYF.

This chain connects TRBV7-9 to TRBJ2-5, with D maybe TRBD2 (5 bases). The J call could be wrong; TRBJ2-7 is a better fit for the DNA end. The germline CDR1 and CDR2 sequences are SEHNR and FQNEAQ (reference sequence). This CDR3 contains 13 residues. The CDR3 bases are TGTGCCAGCAGCTCGGAGGCCTCCTACGAGCAGTACTTC. Translation gives CASSSEASYEQYF.

The sample holds a few counts of this clone. V gene TRBV11-3 combines with J gene TRBJ2-2; the match to TRBD2 covers 11 bases. V gave up 5 bases and J gave up 1 base; unmatched junction bases: 3. The CDR3 is 16 residues long. Germline CDR1 and CDR2: SGHNT and YENEEA. The CDR3 DNA is TGTGCCAGCAGCCTGGGGACTAGCGGGAACACCGGGGAGCTGTTTTTT. Translated, it gives CASSLGTSGNTGELFF.

This rearrangement joins TRBV5-1 to TRBJ2-2; 10 bases are a match to TRBD1. Germline values: CDR1 SGHRS, CDR2 YFSETQ. This CDR3 contains 15 residues. V lost 3 bases, J lost 4 bases, and 3 bases stayed unmatched. The CDR3 reads CASSSGTGATGELFF. The CDR3 DNA follows: TGCGCCAGCAGCTCCGGGACAGGGGCCACCGGGGAGCTGTTTTTT.

This clone showed up just a few times. The chain is built from TRBV7-6 and TRBJ1-4, with D possibly matching TRBD1 (6 bases). V was trimmed by 4 bases and J by 7 bases, leaving 25 bases between them. This CDR3 has 18 amino acids. Germline V gene sequence: CDR1 SGHVS, CDR2 FNYEAQ. The CDR3, as DNA: TGTGCCAGCAGCTCGGACGGTGTTTCGGGGGGGCGAGGTGAAAAACTGTTTTTT. Amino acids: CASSSDGVSGGRGEKLFF.

The chain has TRBV7-2 and TRBJ1-1, with 10 bases lining up with TRBD1. V was pared by 5 bases and J by 4 bases, with 4 bases of the junction left unmatched. CDR3 length: 14 residues. Germline-derived CDR1 and CDR2 are SGHTA and FQGNSA. The CDR3 protein is CASSLRTGGTEAFF. The CDR3 bases are TGTGCCAGCAGCCTAAGGACAGGGGGCACTGAAGCTTTCTTT.

V gene TRBV18 combines with J gene TRBJ2-5, with 9 bases aligning to TRBD1. V was pared by 5 bases and J by 4 bases, with 5 bases of the junction left unmatched. This CDR3 is 14 amino acids long. The germline V gene has CDR1 KGHSH and CDR2 LQKENI. The CDR3 DNA sequence: TGTGCCAGCTCAACCCAGACAGGGGGAGAGACCCAGTACTTC. Translating gives CASSTQTGGETQYF.

The rearrangement uses TRBV19 and TRBJ1-2; 11 bases are a match to TRBD1. J gave up 7 bases and V 5 bases, and 9 bases lay outside the gene matches. This CDR3 is 15 amino acids long. From germline, CDR1 is LNHDA and CDR2 SQIVND (reference sequence). The CDR3 spells CASSPWTGGAFGYTF. CDR3 DNA sequence: TGTGCCAGTAGTCCCTGGACAGGGGGCGCGTTTGGCTACACCTTC.

In nucleotides, the CDR3 is TGTGCCAGCAGTTACTTAGGGGTGGGTGAAGCTTTCTTT. Residues: CASSYLGVGEAFF. V gene TRBV6-5 combines with J gene TRBJ1-1; possible D gene TRBD1, 5 bases. V was clipped by 1 base and J by 7 bases, with 10 bases between them. The CDR3 loop spans 13 amino acids. Germline V gene lookup returns CDR1 MNHEY and CDR2 SVGAGI.

CDR3 coding DNA: TGTGCCAGCAGTCCCCGGGACAGGATTACGGAGACCCAGTACTTC. Translation: CASSPRDRITETQYF. The rearrangement joins TRBV27 to TRBJ2-5, with TRBD1 identical over 8 bases. Germline lookup yields CDR1 MNHEY and CDR2 SMNVEV (reference sequence). The CDR3 is 15 residues long. V gave up 5 bases and J gave up 5 bases; unmatched junction bases: 10.

The V and J genes are TRBV6-5 and TRBJ1-2; no reliable D call. Germline lookup yields CDR1 MNHEY and CDR2 SVGAGI. Trimming shortened V by 4 bases and J by 8 bases, and 14 bases separated the two germline ends. The CDR3 runs 13 residues. DNA for the CDR3: TGTGCCAGCAGTTCTCAGGACTTGGGGGGCTACACCTTC. Encoded protein: CASSSQDLGGYTF.

The chain employs TRBV20-1 and TRBJ1-2, with a tentative D call TRBD1 (5 bases). In germline, CDR1 is DFQATT, CDR2 SNEGSKA (reference sequence). The V end lost 5 bases, the J end lost 7 bases, and 11 bases lay between the germline ends. This CDR3 region has 11 residues. The CDR3 protein is CSASGTRGYTF. CDR3 bases: TGCAGTGCTTCCGGGACTCGTGGCTACACCTTC.

This sequence joins TRBV19 and TRBJ1-1; D is unresolved. The V end was cut by 3 bases, the J end by 2 bases, with 10 bases between. Germline V lookup: CDR1 LNHDA, CDR2 SQIVND (reference sequence). The CDR3 extends over 14 amino acids. The CDR3: CASSMSAGNTEAFF. CDR3 bases: TGTGCCAGTAGTATGTCGGCAGGTAACACTGAAGCTTTCTTT.

The rearrangement links TRBV7-2 to TRBJ1-2, with D unclear. CDR1 and CDR2 from the germline V gene are SGHTA and FQGNSA. V was cut by 3 bases and J by 7 bases, with 18 bases left in between. CDR3 length: 15 amino acids. The CDR3 reads CASSFSPEAVSGYTF. CDR3 nucleotides: TGTGCCAGCAGCTTCTCCCCGGAGGCGGTGAGTGGCTACACCTTC.

The chain has TRBV18 and TRBJ1-2; a possible D gene is TRBD1 (5 bases). The V gene lost 6 bases and the J gene lost 6 bases, with 14 bases spanning the gap. Germline loops: CDR1 KGHSH, CDR2 LQKENI. This CDR3 region has 13 residues. CDR3 DNA: TGTGCCAGCTCCGAGACAGAAGGAGATGGCTACACCTTC. Its translation is CASSETEGDGYTF.

This chain uses TRBV5-1 with TRBJ2-3, with 10 positions matching TRBD2. After removal of 7 bases from V and 0 bases from J, the junction contained 8 bases not matched to a gene. The CDR3 extends over 16 amino acids. Germline V gene lookup returns CDR1 SGHRS and CDR2 YFSETQ. Here the CDR3 DNA reads TGCGCCAGCGCCACCGGACTAGCGGTTAGCACAGATACGCAGTATTTT. Protein: CASATGLAVSTDTQYF.

V gene TRBV4-1 combines with J gene TRBJ2-1, with D perhaps matching TRBD2 (5 bases). Germline-derived CDR1 and CDR2 are MGHRA and YSYEKL. The germline V and J ends were trimmed by 0 bases and 2 bases, with 20 bases remaining between them. The CDR3 covers 19 residues. CDR3 protein: CASSQDSGPEGAPYNEQFF. CDR3 nucleotides: TGCGCCAGCAGCCAAGATTCAGGTCCTGAGGGAGCTCCCTACAATGAGCAGTTCTTC.

Concerning this clone itself: Within the sample, other DNA sequences also encode this same CDR3. J is TRBJ2-7 and V is TRBV6-1, with 7 bases matching TRBD1. The junction had 10 bases not matched to a gene; V was cut back by 11 bases and J by 3 bases. Germline CDR1 MNHNS, CDR2 SASEGT. The CDR3 extends over 13 amino acids. The CDR3, as DNA: TGTGCCTCTCCCGGGACAGAGATCTACGAGCAGTACTTC. Its translation: CASPGTEIYEQYF.

V and J are TRBV19 and TRBJ2-2; the D gene is possibly TRBD2 (6 bases). CDR1 is LNHDA and CDR2 is SQIVND in the germline V gene (reference sequence). With 4 bases removed from V and 6 bases from J, the gap between germline ends came to 9 bases. The CDR3 has 13 residues. CDR3 region: CASSNWGAGELFF. CDR3 bases: TGTGCCAGTAGTAATTGGGGGGCCGGGGAGCTGTTTTTT. Looking up the rest from reference TRBV19 and TRBJ2-2 gives the full variable domain: DGGITQSPKYLFRKEGQNVTLSCEQNLNHDAMYWYRQDPGQGLRLIYYSQIVNDFQKGDIAEGYSVSREKKESFPLTVTSAQKNPTAFYLCASSNWGAGELFFGEGSRLTVL.

This clone was observed once. V is TRBV27 and J is TRBJ2-7, with a possible D match to TRBD2 (7 bases). V lost 3 bases, J lost 4 bases, and 16 bases lay in between. CDR1 is MNHEY, CDR2 SMNVEV, per germline (reference sequence). The CDR3 is 15 amino acids. The CDR3 region is CASSLGGGGYYEQYF. In nucleotides, the CDR3 is TGTGCCAGCAGTTTGGGAGGGGGGGGTTATTACGAGCAGTACTTC.

The chain employs TRBV6-6 and TRBJ2-7, with D possibly matching TRBD2 (5 bases). The germline V gene has CDR1 MNHNY and CDR2 SVGAGI (reference sequence). The CDR3 length is 11 residues. V lost 8 bases and J 6 bases, leaving 11 bases between the germline ends. Here the CDR3 reads CASEGAGEQYF. CDR3 in DNA: TGTGCCAGCGAGGGTGCGGGCGAGCAGTACTTC.

The CDR3 here is CASSATAGGRGEQYF. The CDR3 nucleotides are TGTGCCAGCAGTGCCACGGCAGGGGGCCGTGGAGAGCAGTACTTC. V usage is TRBV6-1 and J usage is TRBJ2-7; 8 nucleotides match TRBD1. V trimming: 4 bases; J trimming: 7 bases; junction bases outside the gene matches: 12. The length of the CDR3 is 15 residues. CDR1 is MNHNS and CDR2 is SASEGT in the germline V gene.